A single sample is the source of the 20 T cell receptor beta chains below, sequenced in a study of identical twins. Each CDR3 protein gets one entry after TCRdb re-called the 5' RACE reads with MiXCR. There are 250,000 or so distinct CDR3 sequences in the sample; around 6.6% occur only once, and roughly 3.6% lies in the top ten. The data were also submitted as part of a second study, on yellow fever vaccine responses in identical twins.

The source material was memory (CD45RO+) T cells sorted from blood. These receptors were collected from a woman aged 18 to 35 in good health.

There are many counts of this clonotype. The chain carries TRBV20-1 and TRBJ2-7; unclear D gene. Germline CDR1 DFQATT, CDR2 SNEGSKA (reference sequence). Between the trimmed V and J ends, which lost 5 bases and 1 base, there was a span of 9 bases. There are 12 residues in the CDR3. CDR3 region: CSAAADSYEQYF. CDR3 in DNA: TGCAGTGCTGCGGCGGATTCCTACGAGCAGTACTTC.

The sample holds many counts of this clonotype. This sequence joins TRBV5-1 and TRBJ2-7; D call uncertain. The CDR3 consists of 13 residues. Trimming took 4 bases from V and 0 from J, leaving 8 bases between them. Per the germline V gene, CDR1 is SGHRS and CDR2 is YFSETQ. The CDR3 here is CASSASSSYEQYF. The CDR3 DNA is TGCGCCAGCAGCGCCAGCAGCTCCTACGAGCAGTACTTC.

This clonotype appeared many times. J is TRBJ2-1 and V is TRBV28, with TRBD2 matching over 11 bases. The CDR3 totals 15 residues. Trimming removed 6 bases from V and 5 bases from J; junction bases left unmatched: 6. CDR1 MDHEN and CDR2 SYDVKM come from the germline V gene. CDR3 nucleotide sequence: TGTGCCAGCAGATATCCTAGCGGGAGGCACAATGAGCAGTTCTTC. Amino acids: CASRYPSGRHNEQFF.

V usage is TRBV24-1 and J usage is TRBJ2-3; 7 nucleotides line up with TRBD1. Trimming at V came to 4 bases and at J to 2 bases, leaving 5 bases not matched to a gene. The CDR3 has 15 residues. CDR1 and CDR2 (germline): KGHDR, SFDVKD. CDR3 protein: CATSEGTAPTDTQYF. The CDR3 region has the DNA TGTGCCACCAGTGAAGGGACAGCACCCACAGATACGCAGTATTTT.

This clonotype was found many times. This chain joins TRBV10-3 and TRBJ1-2; D is possibly TRBD1 (5 bases). Trimming shortened V by 4 bases and J by 0 bases, and 15 bases separated the two germline ends. The CDR3 runs to 16 residues. Germline lookup yields CDR1 ENHRY and CDR2 SYGVKD. CDR3 sequence: CAISAQTGQANYGYTF. The CDR3 DNA reads TGTGCCATCAGTGCACAAACAGGCCAAGCTAACTATGGCTACACCTTC.

The chain carries TRBV20-1 and TRBJ1-1, with D tentatively TRBD1 (5 bases). This CDR3 region has 13 residues. Trimming shortened V by 6 bases and J by 4 bases, and 15 bases separated the two germline ends. Germline V gene sequence: CDR1 DFQATT, CDR2 SNEGSKA (reference sequence). CDR3 sequence (DNA): TGCAGTGCCCGAGCGGGGGTGGGCACTGAAGCTTTCTTT. Amino acid sequence: CSARAGVGTEAFF.

A few counts support this clonotype. V is TRBV21-1 and J is TRBJ1-2; the table's D call of TRBD1 was not tested on the DNA. TRBV21-1 counts as a pseudogene. The CDR3 runs to 11 residues. The CDR3 region is CASIGAHGYTF. For the CDR3, the DNA is TGTGCCAGCATAGGGGCGCATGGCTACACCTTC.

This clonotype was recorded only once. The junction and the germline gene differ at one end; a read error may be behind it. V usage is TRBV20-1 and J usage is TRBJ2-1; 12 bases are shared with TRBD2. Germline CDR1 and CDR2: DFQATT and SNEGSKA (reference sequence). The CDR3 has 16 amino acids. CDR3 sequence reads: CSAGDPASGGEVEQFF. CDR3 sequence (DNA): TGCAGTGCTGGAGATCCGGCTAGCGGGGGGGAAGTTGAGCAGTTCTTC.

CDR3 nucleotide sequence: TGTGCCAGCACCTTGGGGGATCATGGCTACACCTTC. The encoded protein is CASTLGDHGYTF. The chain has TRBV6-5 and TRBJ1-2; tentatively, D is TRBD1 (5 bases). Trimming pared 7 bases from V and 6 bases from J, leaving 12 bases between. The germline CDR1 and CDR2 sequences are MNHEY and SVGAGI. This CDR3 has 12 amino acids.

The chain is built from TRBV19 and TRBJ1-2; 7 bases line up with TRBD1. Trimming at V came to 6 bases and at J to 1 base, leaving 11 bases not matched to a gene. In germline, CDR1 is LNHDA, CDR2 SQIVND (reference sequence). This CDR3 contains 16 residues. The chain's CDR3 is CASSRLTGYSNYGYTF. CDR3 in DNA: TGTGCCAGTAGCCGTCTGACAGGGTACAGTAACTATGGCTACACCTTC.

The sample holds many counts of this clonotype. The J gene is TRBJ1-1, the V gene TRBV28; D is ambiguous. The V end lost 1 base, the J end lost 8 bases, and 14 bases lay between the germline ends. The CDR3 is made up of 14 amino acids. CDR1 MDHEN and CDR2 SYDVKM come from the germline V gene. Written as DNA, the CDR3 is TGTGCCAGCAGTTTATTAGGCGGCTTGGCCGAAGCTTTCTTT. Translated: CASSLLGGLAEAFF.

This clonotype showed up just a few times. This chain links TRBV6-5 with TRBJ2-2, with TRBD1 matching over 8 bases. The CDR3 contains 18 residues. Germline-derived CDR1 and CDR2 are MNHEY and SVGAGI. The J segment lost 5 bases and the V segment lost 2 bases, leaving 13 bases of the junction unmatched. The CDR3 DNA reads TGTGCCAGCAGTTACGGGATAGACAGGGGCATTAGAACCGGGGAGCTGTTTTTT. Its translation is CASSYGIDRGIRTGELFF.

This clonotype was detected only a few times. The rearrangement uses TRBV6-5 and TRBJ2-1, with D possibly TRBD2 on 5 matching bases. Germline V gives CDR1 MNHEY, CDR2 SVGAGI. The CDR3 sequence is 11 residues long. Trimming removed 8 bases from V and 9 bases from J, with 11 bases in between. The CDR3 sequence: CASGELGEQFF. In DNA, the CDR3 is TGTGCCAGCGGGGAGCTCGGTGAGCAGTTCTTC.

The sample holds a few counts of this clonotype. The rearrangement joins TRBV18 to TRBJ1-4; D may be TRBD1 (6 bases). Germline CDR1 and CDR2: KGHSH and LQKENI. This CDR3 has 14 amino acids. V was shortened by 3 bases and J by 4 bases, with 9 bases between the two germline ends. CDR3 DNA sequence: TGTGCCAGCTCACCTACAGGGAATAATGAAAAACTGTTTTTT. This gives the protein CASSPTGNNEKLFF.

This clonotype was found a few times. This sequence joins TRBV5-1 and TRBJ2-2; TRBD1 might be the D (6 bases). The germline V gene has CDR1 SGHRS and CDR2 YFSETQ. The CDR3 is made up of 15 amino acids. The V and J ends lost 0 bases and 5 bases respectively, with 11 bases between them. CDR3 in DNA: TGCGCCAGCAGCTTGGTCCTAACAGGGACCGGGGAGCTGTTTTTT. This gives the protein CASSLVLTGTGELFF.

The V and J genes are TRBV3-1 and TRBJ2-1; TRBD2 matches 10 bases. The CDR3 loop spans 18 amino acids. The germline CDR1 and CDR2 sequences are LGHDT and YNNKEL (reference sequence). After removal of 11 bases from V and 2 bases from J, the junction contained 18 bases not matched to a gene. As DNA, the CDR3 is TGTGCCTGCTGCCAGCTCTCGTGGACTAGCGGTACCTACAATGAGCAGTTCTTC. It is translated as CACCQLSWTSGTYNEQFF.

The chain combines TRBV6-2 or TRBV6-3 with TRBJ2-5, with 7 bases aligning to TRBD1. This CDR3 is 16 amino acids long. CDR1 MNHEY and CDR2 SVGEGT come from the germline V gene. V was pared by 2 bases and J by 3 bases, with 9 bases of the junction left unmatched. In DNA form, the CDR3 reads TGTGCCAGCAGTTACACCCCGGGACAGAAAAAAGAGACCCAGTACTTC. The encoded protein is CASSYTPGQKKETQYF.

This clonotype was observed many times. The chain is built from TRBV5-1 and TRBJ2-1; D remains ambiguous. Germline V gene lookup returns CDR1 SGHRS and CDR2 YFSETQ. V lost 4 bases and J lost 0, with 11 bases in between. This CDR3 is built from 15 residues. The chain's CDR3 is CASSTTRSSYNEQFF. In DNA, the CDR3 is TGCGCCAGCAGCACAACACGGAGCTCCTACAATGAGCAGTTCTTC.

The V call is TRBV3-1, the J call TRBJ2-5, with D perhaps matching TRBD2 (5 bases). This CDR3 is 15 amino acids long. V dropped 1 base and J dropped 4 bases, with 13 bases sitting between them. CDR1 and CDR2 (germline): LGHDT, YNNKEL (reference sequence). CDR3 in amino acids: CASSQGGPGRETQYF. The CDR3, as DNA: TGTGCCAGCAGCCAAGGAGGGCCCGGGCGAGAGACCCAGTACTTC.

This chain uses TRBV12-3 or TRBV12-4 with TRBJ2-1; 9 positions agree with TRBD2. The CDR3 sequence is 14 residues long. The trim removed 7 bases at V and 5 bases at J, leaving 6 bases unmatched. This chain's CDR3 is CASNRAGGNNEQFF. DNA of the CDR3: TGTGCCAGCAACCGAGCGGGGGGTAACAATGAGCAGTTCTTC.